A single sample is the source of the 30 T cell receptor beta chains below, sequenced in a study of cytomegalovirus exposure and HLA in healthy donors (dated by TCRdb to 2017 to 2019). The library relied on the immunoSEQ multiplex PCR assay. For the multiplex PCR, a mixture combining 60 forward primers for TCR Vbeta segments and 13 reverse primers for TCR Jbeta segments was used. In TCRdb, the immuneACCESS table is reduced to in-frame sequences with V and J assigned. These tables do not hold every clone; where another copy was compared, an unresolved V gene accounts for under half, and the others remain unexplained. This sample gives 180,000 or so clones in total; 75% to 85% of them show up just once. The top ten clones comprise 0.7% to 0.85% of the sample. Sequencing was done on a sample of PBMCs. These TCRs come from a female donor in good health and CMV-seronegative.

This clone was counted a single time. V is TRBV28 and J is TRBJ2-7; 7 bases agree with TRBD1. Trimming removed 8 bases from V and 1 base from J; junction bases left unmatched: 11. The V gene's germline CDR1 is MDHEN and CDR2 SYDVKM. The CDR3 runs 15 residues. The CDR3 loop is CASESRRGQSYEQYF. The CDR3 DNA follows: TGTGCCAGCGAGAGCCGTAGGGGGCAGTCCTACGAGCAGTACTTC. Full variable domain (remainder filled in from reference TRBV28 and TRBJ2-7): DVKVTQSSRYLVKRTGEKVFLECVQDMDHENMFWYRQDPGLGLRLIYFSYDVKMKEKGDIPEGYSVSREKKERFSLILESASTNQTSMYLCASESRRGQSYEQYFGPGTRLTVT.

This chain links TRBV6-1 with TRBJ1-5; D unclear. The CDR3 has 14 residues. The V gene lost 0 bases and the J gene lost 6 bases, with 9 bases spanning the gap. Per germline, CDR1 MNHNS and CDR2 SASEGT. This CDR3 reads CASSEARLRQPQHF. The CDR3 coding sequence is TGTGCCAGCAGTGAAGCTCGATTGCGTCAGCCCCAGCATTTT.

This clone was detected only a few times. The rearrangement links TRBV28 to TRBJ2-3; D gene uncertain. Trimming cost V 3 bases and J 8 bases, with 18 bases left between them. Germline V gene sequence: CDR1 MDHEN, CDR2 SYDVKM. The CDR3 extends over 15 amino acids. CDR3 DNA: TGTGCCAGCAGTTTGGAGACTCCCGGGTTGGGTACGCAGTATTTT. Its protein product is CASSLETPGLGTQYF.

Only one count was recorded for this clone. This chain uses TRBV21-1 with TRBJ2-1; TRBD1 is the table's D call and was not checked against the DNA. TRBV21-1 is assigned pseudogene status. The CDR3 totals 16 residues. In DNA form, the CDR3 reads TGTGCCAGCAGCAAAGACAGGCCCACACCCTACAATGAGCAGTTCTTC. Protein: CASSKDRPTPYNEQFF.

This chain links TRBV28 with TRBJ2-7, with D unresolved. Trimming left V 6 bases short and J 0 bases short, with 15 bases between. The CDR3 has 15 residues. The germline V gene has CDR1 MDHEN and CDR2 SYDVKM. The DNA of the CDR3 is TGTGCCAGCAGCCTCTTCGACTCAAGCTCCTACGAGCAGTACTTC. It yields the protein CASSLFDSSSYEQYF.

The DNA of the CDR3 is TGTGCCAGCAGCGTAGATACGGGGTGGAATTCACCCCTCCACTTT. It translates to CASSVDTGWNSPLHF. The chain couples TRBV9 to TRBJ1-6; no definite D call. The V gene's germline CDR1 is SGDLS and CDR2 YYNGEE. The length of the CDR3 is 15 residues. V dropped 0 bases and J dropped 7 bases, with 11 bases sitting between them. The full variable domain, with the rest looked up from reference TRBV9 and TRBJ1-6, is DSGVTQTPKHLITATGQRVTLRCSPRSGDLSVYWYQQSLDQGLQFLIQYYNGEERAKGNILERFSAQQFPDLHSELNLSSLELGDSALYFCASSVDTGWNSPLHFGNGTRLTVT.

This chain connects TRBV28 to TRBJ2-2, with 11 bases lining up with TRBD1. Germline-derived CDR1 and CDR2 are MDHEN and SYDVKM. J lost 9 bases, V lost 0 bases, and 9 bases had no gene match. This CDR3 spans 17 amino acids. This CDR3 reads CASSLWGQGESVWELFF. The CDR3 DNA reads TGTGCCAGCAGTTTATGGGGACAGGGGGAGTCGGTCTGGGAGCTGTTTTTT.

V gene TRBV10-3 combines with J gene TRBJ2-4; possibly TRBD1 for D (6 bases). The CDR3 consists of 15 residues. CDR1 is ENHRY, CDR2 SYGVKD, per germline. V lost 6 bases and J 0 bases, leaving 12 bases between the germline ends. CDR3 region: CAISPGQTAKNIQYF. As DNA, the CDR3 is TGTGCCATCAGCCCCGGACAGACAGCCAAAAACATTCAGTACTTC.

V is TRBV9 and J is TRBJ1-5; D is possibly TRBD1 (6 bases). The V and J ends lost 3 bases and 2 bases respectively, with 9 bases between them. The CDR3 covers 14 residues. CDR1 and CDR2 from the germline V gene are SGDLS and YYNGEE. The CDR3 coding sequence is TGTGCCAGCAGCGCAGGGGACGGCAATCAGCCCCAGCATTTT. Translated: CASSAGDGNQPQHF. Full variable domain (remainder filled in from reference TRBV9 and TRBJ1-5): DSGVTQTPKHLITATGQRVTLRCSPRSGDLSVYWYQQSLDQGLQFLIQYYNGEERAKGNILERFSAQQFPDLHSELNLSSLELGDSALYFCASSAGDGNQPQHFGDGTRLSIL.

CDR3 amino acids: CATGTGYMDTQYF. The DNA of the CDR3 is TGTGCCACGGGGACAGGGTATATGGATACGCAGTATTTT. The chain combines TRBV27 with TRBJ2-3, with 9 bases that match TRBD1. The length of the CDR3 is 13 residues. J gave up 6 bases and V 10 bases, and 8 bases lay outside the gene matches. The germline V gene encodes CDR1 MNHEY and CDR2 SMNVEV (reference sequence).

V usage is TRBV2 and J usage is TRBJ1-4, with TRBD1 identical over 10 bases. This CDR3 is built from 18 residues. V lost 5 bases, J lost 8 bases, and 17 bases stayed unmatched. From germline, CDR1 is SNHLY and CDR2 FYNNEI. The CDR3 DNA reads as TGTGCCAGCAGTCCCCGTGACAGGGGGCATAGGGGAGTAGAAAAACTGTTTTTT. Its protein is CASSPRDRGHRGVEKLFF.

The V and J genes are TRBV27 and TRBJ1-3; D not certain. Deletions cut 2 bases from V and 2 bases from J, with 10 bases between. CDR3 length: 15 residues. Germline CDR1 MNHEY, CDR2 SMNVEV (reference sequence). The CDR3 is CASSLGGTTGNTIYF. The CDR3 bases are TGTGCCAGCAGTTTAGGAGGTACTACTGGAAACACCATATATTTT.

The chain carries TRBV25-1 and TRBJ2-5; TRBD1 matches 11 bases. The end of the DNA aligns better with TRBJ2-7, so the J call may be wrong. The CDR3 sequence is 15 residues long. Germline lookup yields CDR1 MGHDK and CDR2 SYGVNS. CDR3 amino acids: CASSGFGDRGYEQYF. The CDR3 coding sequence is TGTGCCAGCAGTGGTTTTGGGGACAGGGGGTACGAGCAGTACTTC.

As DNA, the CDR3 is TGTGCCAGCAGCCTGGGCTTCGTAGCGGAGCTGAACGGGGAGCTGTTTTTT. This encodes CASSLGFVAELNGELFF. This chain connects TRBV7-9 to TRBJ2-2; a possible D gene is TRBD2 (6 bases). The CDR3 runs to 17 residues. Germline values: CDR1 SEHNR, CDR2 FQNEAQ (reference sequence). Deletions cut 5 bases from V and 7 bases from J, with 23 bases between. Looking up the rest from reference TRBV7-9 and TRBJ2-2 gives the full variable domain: DTGVSQNPRHKITKRGQNVTFRCDPISEHNRLYWYRQTLGQGPEFLTYFQNEAQLEKSRLLSDRFSAERPKGSFSTLEIQRTEQGDSAMYLCASSLGFVAELNGELFFGEGSRLTVL.

The chain is built from TRBV20-1 and TRBJ1-1; possibly TRBD1 for D (6 bases). In germline, CDR1 is DFQATT, CDR2 SNEGSKA (reference sequence). CDR3 length: 11 amino acids. DNA of the CDR3: TGCAGCCAGGGGAAGGGCCCTGAAGCTTTCTTT. Protein sequence: CSQGKGPEAFF.

Details on this clone: Germline and junction disagree at one end, which may indicate a read error. The CDR3 region has the DNA TGCAGCGTCGCCCCCGGACAGCGGAAAAACAGTCAGTACTTC. It is translated as CSVAPGQRKNSQYF. The chain couples TRBV29-1 to TRBJ2-4; perhaps TRBD1 as D (6 bases). The CDR3 is 14 residues long. The germline CDR1 and CDR2 sequences are SQVTM and ANQGSEA.

This chain uses TRBV28 with TRBJ1-2; 7 bases align to TRBD1. The germline gives CDR1 MDHEN, CDR2 SYDVKM. Trimming cost V 6 bases and J 8 bases; bases outside gene matches: 12. The CDR3 has 14 amino acids. In DNA form, the CDR3 reads TGTGCCAGCAGAGCACCTAAGACAGGGAAGGGCTACACCTTC. Translating gives CASRAPKTGKGYTF.

This clone has a single count. V and J are TRBV30 and TRBJ1-3; D is undetermined. Germline values: CDR1 GTSNPN, CDR2 SVGIG (reference sequence). The CDR3 is 13 amino acids. With 3 bases removed from V and 4 bases from J, the gap between germline ends came to 10 bases. This CDR3 is CAWREDLGNTIYF. The CDR3 DNA is TGTGCCTGGAGAGAGGATCTGGGAAACACCATATATTTT.

The rearrangement joins TRBV29-1 to TRBJ2-3; 9 nucleotides match TRBD1. This CDR3 has 16 residues. CDR1 SQVTM and CDR2 ANQGSEA come from the germline V gene. V shed 7 bases, J shed 4 bases, and the junction held 15 bases outside the gene matches. The CDR3 DNA sequence: TGCAGCGCCCCTAGCCGGGACAGGGAATCAGCAGATACGCAGTATTTT. The encoded protein is CSAPSRDRESADTQYF.

This rearrangement joins TRBV2 to TRBJ1-1; possible D gene TRBD1, 5 bases. Germline CDR1 reads SNHLY; CDR2 reads FYNNEI. This CDR3 is built from 16 residues. Trimming removed 3 bases at V and 7 bases at J, with 21 bases between. The CDR3 region is CASSDPRSGDEREAFF. The DNA for the CDR3 is TGTGCCAGCAGTGACCCCCGGTCGGGGGATGAACGTGAAGCTTTCTTT.

The rearrangement uses TRBV7-8 and TRBJ1-5; tentatively, D is TRBD1 (6 bases). The CDR3 length is 15 residues. The germline V gene has CDR1 SGHVS and CDR2 FQNEAQ. V was cut by 5 bases and J by 3 bases, with 14 bases left in between. CDR3 region: CASSQTGKPNQPQHF. The CDR3 bases are TGTGCCAGCAGCCAGACAGGCAAACCCAATCAGCCCCAGCATTTT.

The chain is built from TRBV30 and TRBJ2-5, with 11 positions matching TRBD2. The CDR3 loop spans 15 amino acids. The V segment lost 2 bases and the J segment 6 bases; nucleotides outside the gene matches: 8. In germline, CDR1 is GTSNPN, CDR2 SVGIG (reference sequence). The CDR3 nucleotides are TGTGCCTGGAGTTATCGGACTAGCGGGCGGAAGACCCAGTACTTC. This codes for CAWSYRTSGRKTQYF. The full variable domain, rest sourced from reference TRBV30 and TRBJ2-5, is SQTIHQWPATLVQPVGSPLSLECTVEGTSNPNLYWYRQAAGRGLQLLFYSVGIGQISSEVPQNLSASRPQDRQFILSSKKLLLSDSGFYLCAWSYRTSGRKTQYFGPGTRLLVL.

This chain joins TRBV5-1 and TRBJ1-2; no clear D gene. The length of the CDR3 is 13 residues. Germline V gene lookup returns CDR1 SGHRS and CDR2 YFSETQ. The V end lost 0 bases, the J end lost 7 bases, and 10 bases lay between the germline ends. This CDR3 reads CASSLAEGGGYTF. The CDR3 DNA follows: TGCGCCAGCAGCTTGGCGGAGGGTGGTGGCTACACCTTC.

The genes are TRBV14 and TRBJ2-3, with 10 bases matching TRBD2. Germline-derived CDR1 and CDR2 are SGHDN and FVKESK. With 6 bases clipped from V and 2 bases from J, the junction kept 5 bases outside the gene matches. This CDR3 has 15 residues. CDR3 amino acids: CASRNSGGPTDTQYF. CDR3 DNA sequence: TGTGCCAGCAGAAATAGCGGGGGGCCCACAGATACGCAGTATTTT.

The rearrangement joins TRBV19 to TRBJ2-5, with TRBD1 matching over 9 bases. Per the germline V gene, CDR1 is LNHDA and CDR2 is SQIVND (reference sequence). V lost 3 bases to trimming and J lost 4 bases; unmatched junction nucleotides: 6. The CDR3 has 15 amino acids. In DNA form, the CDR3 reads TGTGCCAGTAGTATTACAGGGGGCTATGGAGAGACCCAGTACTTC. It codes for CASSITGGYGETQYF.

This chain links TRBV19 with TRBJ1-2; 7 bases map to TRBD1. CDR3 length equals 14 residues. Per germline, CDR1 LNHDA and CDR2 SQIVND (reference sequence). With 10 bases clipped from V and 5 bases from J, the junction kept 13 bases outside the gene matches. The DNA of the CDR3 is TGTGCCACGAGGGACACCGGGACAGAATATGGCTACACCTTC. This gives the protein CATRDTGTEYGYTF. Full variable domain (outside the CDR3, taken from reference TRBV19 and TRBJ1-2): DGGITQSPKYLFRKEGQNVTLSCEQNLNHDAMYWYRQDPGQGLRLIYYSQIVNDFQKGDIAEGYSVSREKKESFPLTVTSAQKNPTAFYLCATRDTGTEYGYTFGSGTRLTVV.

The J gene is TRBJ2-7, the V gene TRBV5-5; 9 nucleotides align to TRBD1. V shed 3 bases and J 5 bases; nucleotides not matched to a gene: 9. This CDR3 region has 15 residues. CDR1 and CDR2 from the germline V gene are SGHKS and YYEKEE (reference sequence). In DNA form, the CDR3 reads TGTGCCAGCAGCTGGGGGGACAGGGTATTAGACGAGCAGTACTTC. It yields the protein CASSWGDRVLDEQYF.

The chain carries TRBV7-3 and TRBJ1-1; a weak D match, TRBD1 (5 bases). The ends were cut back, 0 bases at V and 3 bases at J, with 11 bases in the middle. CDR1 and CDR2 (germline): SGHTA, FQGTGA. The CDR3 is 15 residues long. The chain's CDR3 is CASSLTSGGDTEAFF. The CDR3 coding sequence is TGTGCCAGCAGCTTAACGTCGGGGGGGGACACTGAAGCTTTCTTT.

This clone has only one observation. CDR3 loop: CASSLDSEQFF. DNA for the CDR3: TGTGCCAGCAGCTTGGACAGTGAGCAGTTCTTC. This chain links TRBV5-4 with TRBJ2-1; D remains ambiguous. The germline V gene encodes CDR1 SGHNT and CDR2 YYREEE (reference sequence). V was trimmed by 0 bases and J by 9 bases, leaving 4 bases between them. CDR3 length: 11 residues.

This chain links TRBV27 with TRBJ1-2; 8 bases agree with TRBD1. The CDR3 runs to 15 residues. Per germline, CDR1 MNHEY and CDR2 SMNVEV (reference sequence). V lost 4 bases, J lost 7 bases, and 11 bases stayed unmatched. The CDR3 loop reads CASSSTGGSVSGYTF. CDR3 nucleotide sequence: TGTGCCAGCAGTTCCACAGGGGGTTCCGTGAGTGGCTACACCTTC.